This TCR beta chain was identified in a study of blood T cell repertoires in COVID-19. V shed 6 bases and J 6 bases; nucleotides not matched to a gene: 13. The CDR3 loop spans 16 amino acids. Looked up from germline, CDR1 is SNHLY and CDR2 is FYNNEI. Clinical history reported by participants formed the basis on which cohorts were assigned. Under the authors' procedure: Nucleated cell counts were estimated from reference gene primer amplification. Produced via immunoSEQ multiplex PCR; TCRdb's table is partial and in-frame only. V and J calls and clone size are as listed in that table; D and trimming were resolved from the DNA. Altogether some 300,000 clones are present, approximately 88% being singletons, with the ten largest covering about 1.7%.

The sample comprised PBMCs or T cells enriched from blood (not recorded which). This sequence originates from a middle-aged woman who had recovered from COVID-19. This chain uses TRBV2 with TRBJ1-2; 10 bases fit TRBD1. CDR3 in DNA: TGTGCCAGCAGCAGGGTCCTGGGACAGGGGTGGGATGGCTACACCTTC. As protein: CASSRVLGQGWDGYTF.